These 2 T cell receptor beta chains share one sample of origin, sequenced in a study of T cell responses to AZD1222 COVID-19 vaccine. Measured with immunoSEQ multiplex PCR; TCRdb has only the in-frame clones, and not every one. Counted here are over 150,000 clones, about 94% occurring once; the ten biggest clones make up roughly 1%. Source: peripheral blood, taken 28 days after the second AZD1222 dose. The receptors here all came from an adult who received the AZD1222 COVID-19 vaccine.

The chain joins TRBV2 to TRBJ2-3, with 7 nucleotides matching TRBD2. V was clipped by 4 bases and J by 1 base; unmatched bases: 8. This CDR3 contains 16 residues. Germline values: CDR1 SNHLY, CDR2 FYNNEI. The CDR3 region has the DNA TGTGCCAGCAGTGGGGGGAGACTAGCCGGCACAGATACGCAGTATTTT. It translates to CASSGGRLAGTDTQYF.

The gene calls are TRBV30 and TRBJ2-2; D is unclear. The CDR3 totals 13 residues. Germline V CDR1 and CDR2: GTSNPN, SVGIG (reference sequence). The V end lost 3 bases, the J end lost 0 bases, and 5 bases lay between the germline ends. CDR3 sequence: CAWREPNTGELFF. The CDR3 DNA is TGTGCCTGGAGGGAACCGAACACCGGGGAGCTGTTTTTT.